These 30 T cell receptor beta chains share one sample of origin, sequenced in a study of neurological immune-mediated disorders. TCRdb re-called the 5' RACE reads with MiXCR, one entry per CDR3 protein. Of some 49,000 distinct CDR3 sequences detected, roughly 13% appear once; the ten largest clones hold 4.5%. Specified time point: longitudinal time-point 2. Sequenced input: PBMCs. These receptors were obtained from a male donor with HTLV-1-associated myelopathy (HAM/TSP).

This clonotype occurred many times. The V call is TRBV20-1, the J call TRBJ1-4; possible D gene TRBD1, 5 bases. The CDR3 contains 14 residues. The V gene lost 3 bases and the J gene lost 2 bases, with 10 bases spanning the gap. Germline CDR1 and CDR2: DFQATT and SNEGSKA (reference sequence). CDR3 coding DNA: TGCAGTGCTAGTGGGGCGCCCACTAATGAAAAACTGTTTTTT. It specifies CSASGAPTNEKLFF.

In nucleotides, the CDR3 is TGTGCCAGCAGCAAAAACCAGGGTAGCGGCTACACCTTC. Encoded protein: CASSKNQGSGYTF. This chain connects TRBV7-6 to TRBJ1-2, with D maybe TRBD1 (5 bases). This CDR3 comprises 13 residues. Trimming removed 5 bases at V and 8 bases at J, with 15 bases between. Germline assignment: CDR1 SGHVS and CDR2 FNYEAQ.

Many counts were recorded for this clonotype. The chain is built from TRBV20-1 and TRBJ2-7; TRBD2 might be the D (5 bases). The CDR3 is 13 amino acids. CDR1 is DFQATT and CDR2 is SNEGSKA in the germline V gene (reference sequence). V was cut by 5 bases and J by 5 bases, with 16 bases left in between. CDR3 region: CSAQPGLRDEQYF. Here the CDR3 DNA reads TGCAGTGCTCAACCGGGATTGAGGGACGAGCAGTACTTC.

This clonotype showed up many times. This rearrangement joins TRBV20-1 to TRBJ2-5; TRBD1 matches 7 bases. Trimming removed 0 bases from V and 4 bases from J; junction bases left unmatched: 5. Per the germline V gene, CDR1 is DFQATT and CDR2 is SNEGSKA (reference sequence). The CDR3 has 14 residues. The CDR3 reads CSARESGGSETQYF. The CDR3 DNA follows: TGCAGTGCTAGAGAATCAGGGGGATCAGAGACCCAGTACTTC.

The table lists this clonotype with many counts. The chain links TRBV20-1 to TRBJ1-5; tentative D call: TRBD1 (6 bases). The V end was cut by 3 bases, the J end by 0 bases, with 9 bases between. The CDR3 sequence is 14 residues long. Germline V gene data show CDR1 as DFQATT and CDR2 as SNEGSKA (reference sequence). The CDR3 coding sequence is TGCAGTGCTAGCAGGGGCGATAGCAATCAGCCCCAGCATTTT. This sequence encodes CSASRGDSNQPQHF.

This clonotype was detected ten times or more. The chain links TRBV9 to TRBJ2-6, with 7 nucleotides matching TRBD1. V was clipped by 4 bases and J by 0 bases; unmatched bases: 10. The V gene's germline CDR1 is SGDLS and CDR2 YYNGEE. This CDR3 has 18 amino acids. CDR3 in amino acids: CASSPRQGLLSGANVLTF. CDR3 nucleotide sequence: TGTGCCAGCAGCCCTCGACAGGGCCTCCTCTCTGGGGCCAACGTCCTGACTTTC.

In its sample, this clonotype was seen many times. The V gene is TRBV7-2, the J gene TRBJ2-7; 10 nucleotides match TRBD2. CDR1 is SGHTA, CDR2 FQGNSA, per germline. The CDR3 is 14 amino acids. Losses at the gene ends were 4 bases for V and 6 bases for J; bases not matched to a gene: 6. CDR3 bases: TGTGCCAGCAGCTGGGGAGCGGGGGGGCCCGAGCAGTACTTC. It yields the protein CASSWGAGGPEQYF.

This clonotype was picked up many times. The J gene is TRBJ1-1, the V gene TRBV10-3, with D possibly TRBD1 on 6 matching bases. In germline, CDR1 is ENHRY, CDR2 SYGVKD. The germline V and J ends were trimmed by 10 bases and 0 bases, with 12 bases remaining between them. The CDR3 loop spans 13 amino acids. The CDR3 nucleotides read TGTGCCACCACGGGGGGCATGAACACTGAAGCTTTCTTT. Its translation: CATTGGMNTEAFF.

This clonotype was observed a handful of times. The DNA for the CDR3 is TGTGCCAGCAGTGCACCTAGACACGGCCGAGCGGAGTATTTT. It codes for CASSAPRHGRAEYF. The chain couples TRBV25-1 to TRBJ2-3, with D maybe TRBD2 (5 bases). The germline V gene encodes CDR1 MGHDK and CDR2 SYGVNS. The ends were cut back, 4 bases at V and 13 bases at J, with 21 bases in the middle. The CDR3 runs 14 residues.

There are many counts of this clonotype. V and J are TRBV5-1 and TRBJ2-3, with D perhaps TRBD1 (6 bases). The CDR3 sequence is 15 residues long. Germline V CDR1 and CDR2: SGHRS, YFSETQ. V dropped 7 bases and J dropped 2 bases, with 17 bases sitting between them. As DNA, the CDR3 is TGCGCCAGCTATTTCGGACAGCTTGTCACAGATACGCAGTATTTT. Protein sequence: CASYFGQLVTDTQYF.

By its share, this clonotype is medium-sized (0.01 to 0.1%). This chain links TRBV5-1 with TRBJ2-2; a possible D gene is TRBD2 (5 bases). The V end lost 0 bases, the J end lost 1 base, and 7 bases lay between the germline ends. Germline loops: CDR1 SGHRS, CDR2 YFSETQ. CDR3 length: 15 amino acids. CDR3 sequence (DNA): TGCGCCAGCAGCTTGGCACGGGGGAACACCGGGGAGCTGTTTTTT. Its translation: CASSLARGNTGELFF.

This clonotype was counted at least ten times. The J gene is TRBJ1-6, the V gene TRBV5-1; 9 nucleotides agree with TRBD1. V shed 3 bases, J shed 7 bases, and the junction held 5 bases outside the gene matches. Germline assignment: CDR1 SGHRS and CDR2 YFSETQ. This CDR3 has 15 amino acids. CDR3 protein: CASSSDGQGNSPLHF. DNA of the CDR3: TGCGCCAGCAGCTCAGACGGACAGGGGAATTCACCCCTCCACTTT. Complete variable domain (other parts from reference TRBV5-1 and TRBJ1-6): KAGVTQTPRYLIKTRGQQVTLSCSPISGHRSVSWYQQTPGQGLQFLFEYFSETQRNKGNFPGRFSGRQFSNSRSEMNVSTLELGDSALYLCASSSDGQGNSPLHFGNGTRLTVT.

This clonotype was detected many times. The chain carries TRBV20-1 and TRBJ2-6, with TRBD1 matching over 9 bases. The CDR3 is made up of 17 amino acids. J was trimmed by 0 bases and V by 3 bases; bases with no gene match: 6. Germline assignment: CDR1 DFQATT and CDR2 SNEGSKA (reference sequence). The CDR3 loop reads CSASAGTGISGANVLTF. In nucleotides, the CDR3 is TGCAGTGCTAGTGCCGGGACAGGGATCTCTGGGGCCAACGTCCTGACTTTC.

This clonotype has a count of ten or more. The chain couples TRBV12-3 or TRBV12-4 to TRBJ1-5; D uncertain. This CDR3 comprises 12 residues. Deletions cut 5 bases from V and 6 bases from J, with 8 bases between. CDR3 in amino acids: CASSPKIQPQHF. For the CDR3, the DNA is TGTGCCAGCAGTCCAAAGATTCAGCCCCAGCATTTT.

This clonotype was picked up many times. The chain carries TRBV6-5 and TRBJ1-2; D not resolved. Between the trimmed V and J ends, which lost 6 bases and 0 bases, there was a span of 14 bases. The CDR3 has 15 amino acids. Per the germline V gene, CDR1 is MNHEY and CDR2 is SVGAGI. CDR3 sequence reads: CASSLSAVANYGYTF. In nucleotides, the CDR3 is TGTGCCAGCAGCCTTTCCGCGGTAGCTAACTATGGCTACACCTTC.

This clonotype was detected many times. The chain links TRBV5-1 to TRBJ2-5; either TRBD1 or TRBD2 may supply D (5 bases each). Trimming shortened V by 7 bases and J by 1 base, and 8 bases separated the two germline ends. The CDR3 totals 12 residues. Germline CDR1 and CDR2: SGHRS and YFSETQ. The DNA of the CDR3 is TGCGCCAGCGGGGACGCCCAAGAGACCCAGTACTTC. This encodes CASGDAQETQYF.

This clonotype ranks as medium-sized. The rearrangement joins TRBV29-1 to TRBJ2-4; possibly TRBD1 or TRBD2 for D (5 bases each). Trimming removed 1 base from V and 9 bases from J, with 16 bases in between. Germline V lookup: CDR1 SQVTM, CDR2 ANQGSEA. The CDR3 consists of 14 residues. The CDR3 region is CSVEAGNRRGIQYF. The CDR3 nucleotides read TGCAGCGTTGAAGCGGGGAACAGAAGGGGCATTCAGTACTTC.

This clonotype was detected ten times or more. One end of the junction does not line up with germline, which may come from a read error. This chain uses TRBV20-1 with TRBJ2-7, with D hard to call. The CDR3 sequence is 11 residues long. From germline, CDR1 is DFQATT and CDR2 SNEGSKA (reference sequence). The CDR3 DNA reads TGCAGTGCTAGAAAGAACCCGGAGCGGTACTTC. Encoded protein: CSARKNPERYF.

At least ten counts were recorded for this clonotype. The CDR3 DNA reads as TGCGCCAGCAGCTTGGCCCCGGGACAGGGAAACTATGGCTACACCTTC. This encodes CASSLAPGQGNYGYTF. The chain has TRBV5-1 and TRBJ1-2; 9 bases map to TRBD1. Trimming cost V 0 bases and J 2 bases; bases outside gene matches: 5. The CDR3 length is 16 residues. Germline values: CDR1 SGHRS, CDR2 YFSETQ.

At least ten counts were recorded for this clonotype. The limits of the CDR3 on the DNA are not certain, so only TCRdb's listed CDR3 is given. This chain connects TRBV15 to TRBJ1-5; the DNA was not used to check the table's D call, TRBD1. The CDR3 has 15 residues if both end residues are counted. Per the germline V gene, CDR1 is LNHNV and CDR2 is YYDKDF (reference sequence). The CDR3 loop reads CATSRDRQGISPSIF.

This chain connects TRBV5-6 to TRBJ2-3; 8 bases match TRBD1. Germline V gene sequence: CDR1 SGHDT, CDR2 YYEEEE. J lost 6 bases, V lost 4 bases, and 10 bases had no gene match. The CDR3 spans 15 residues. CDR3 in amino acids: CASSAYRGVGDTQYF. The CDR3 DNA is TGTGCCAGCAGCGCATACAGGGGGGTCGGGGATACGCAGTATTTT.

CDR3 loop: CASSPGTDPDTQYF. CDR3 nucleotides: TGTGCCAGCAGTCCCGGGACAGACCCAGATACGCAGTATTTT. V usage is TRBV2 and J usage is TRBJ2-3; 7 nucleotides line up with TRBD1. CDR1 SNHLY and CDR2 FYNNEI come from the germline V gene. This CDR3 has 14 residues. After removal of 5 bases from V and 4 bases from J, the junction contained 6 bases not matched to a gene.

This clonotype was counted many times. J is TRBJ2-1 and V is TRBV6-6; TRBD1 is a possible D gene (5 bases). The CDR3 spans 15 residues. CDR1 and CDR2 from the germline V gene are MNHNY and SVGAGI (reference sequence). V shed 4 bases and J shed 4 bases, with 14 bases lying between them. The CDR3 DNA reads TGTGCCAGCAGTTTAGGGGCGACAGCATACAATGAGCAGTTCTTC. Protein sequence: CASSLGATAYNEQFF.

This clonotype was seen at least ten times. This sequence joins TRBV6-2 or TRBV6-3 and TRBJ2-3; TRBD1 matches at 7 bases. The CDR3 contains 12 residues. Trimming took 6 bases from V and 7 from J; bases not matched to a gene: 4. The germline V gene encodes CDR1 MNHEY and CDR2 SVGEGT. The CDR3 sequence: CASRPQGNTQYF. The CDR3 DNA follows: TGTGCCAGCAGACCACAGGGGAATACGCAGTATTTT.

This sequence joins TRBV20-1 and TRBJ2-5; D tentatively reads TRBD1 or TRBD2 (5 bases each). This CDR3 region has 14 residues. V lost 2 bases, J lost 5 bases, and 15 bases lay in between. Germline CDR1 reads DFQATT; CDR2 reads SNEGSKA (reference sequence). The CDR3 DNA sequence: TGCAGTGCTAGAAAGGGACCGGGCGGGGAGACCCAGTACTTC. It translates to CSARKGPGGETQYF.

Many counts were recorded for this clonotype. The chain employs TRBV12-3 or TRBV12-4 and TRBJ1-2; the D is unclear. The CDR3 loop spans 14 amino acids. V shed 1 base and J shed 8 bases, with 14 bases lying between them. The CDR3 nucleotides are TGTGCCAGCAGTTTAGTCGCCGGCGGGCGGGGCTACACCTTC. It codes for CASSLVAGGRGYTF.

The chain combines TRBV27 with TRBJ2-2, with 10 bases fitting TRBD1. The CDR3 consists of 15 residues. Trimming cost V 6 bases and J 6 bases; bases outside gene matches: 7. CDR1 and CDR2 (germline): MNHEY, SMNVEV (reference sequence). CDR3 DNA sequence: TGTGCCAGCAGAAAGACAGGGGGCCTTCCCGGGGAGCTGTTTTTT. It specifies CASRKTGGLPGELFF.

This clonotype was counted at least ten times. The rearrangement uses TRBV7-2 and TRBJ2-2; D uncertain. Per the germline V gene, CDR1 is SGHTA and CDR2 is FQGNSA. CDR3 length: 15 residues. The germline V and J ends were trimmed by 6 bases and 12 bases, with 23 bases remaining between them. The CDR3 protein is CASRPPRLGGVKLFF. In nucleotides, the CDR3 is TGTGCCAGCAGACCCCCAAGGCTAGGTGGGGTGAAGCTGTTTTTT.

The rearrangement uses TRBV5-1 and TRBJ2-5; the match to TRBD2 covers 7 bases. Losses at the gene ends were 0 bases for V and 1 base for J; bases not matched to a gene: 6. CDR1 is SGHRS, CDR2 YFSETQ, per germline. This CDR3 is built from 16 residues. The CDR3 reads CASSLEAGVPQETQYF. The CDR3, as DNA: TGCGCCAGCAGCTTGGAGGCGGGGGTGCCCCAAGAGACCCAGTACTTC.

This clonotype was detected many times. The chain recombines TRBV20-1 with TRBJ2-3; possible D gene TRBD1, 6 bases. The CDR3 length is 13 residues. V lost 3 bases, J lost 4 bases, and 11 bases lay in between. Germline V gene lookup returns CDR1 DFQATT and CDR2 SNEGSKA (reference sequence). The CDR3 sequence: CSASRGQPDTQYF. The CDR3 nucleotides are TGCAGTGCTAGTAGAGGACAGCCAGATACGCAGTATTTT.